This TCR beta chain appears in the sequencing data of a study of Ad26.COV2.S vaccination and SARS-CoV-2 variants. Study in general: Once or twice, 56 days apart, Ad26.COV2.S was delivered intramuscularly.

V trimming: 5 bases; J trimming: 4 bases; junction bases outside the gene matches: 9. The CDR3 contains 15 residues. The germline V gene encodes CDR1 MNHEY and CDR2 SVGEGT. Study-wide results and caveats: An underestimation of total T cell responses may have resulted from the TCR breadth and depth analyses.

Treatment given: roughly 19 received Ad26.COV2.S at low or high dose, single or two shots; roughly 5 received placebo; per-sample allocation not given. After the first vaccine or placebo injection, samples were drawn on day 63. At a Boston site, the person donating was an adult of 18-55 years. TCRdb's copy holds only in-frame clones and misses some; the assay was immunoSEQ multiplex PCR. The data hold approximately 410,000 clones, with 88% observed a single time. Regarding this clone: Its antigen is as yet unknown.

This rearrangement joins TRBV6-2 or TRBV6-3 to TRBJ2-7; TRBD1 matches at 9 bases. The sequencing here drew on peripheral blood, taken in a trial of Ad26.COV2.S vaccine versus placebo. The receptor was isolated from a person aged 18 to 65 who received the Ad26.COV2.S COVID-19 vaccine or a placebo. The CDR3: CASSRTRDREYEQYF. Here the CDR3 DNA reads TGTGCCAGCAGTAGGACCCGGGACAGGGAGTACGAGCAGTACTTC.